A selection of T cell receptor beta chains follows, all from one sample in a study of blood T cell repertoires in COVID-19. Libraries were prepared by immunoSEQ multiplex PCR; TCRdb keeps only in-frame clonotypes and omits some of them. The profile shows some 250,000 clones, roughly 79% of them singletons. Sequences were obtained from peripheral blood. The receptors originated from a woman older than 75 with COVID-19, enrolled during active disease. Both conserved end residues are part of each CDR3. Each record gives: V gene, D gene, clone size, J gene, CDR3 protein, CDR3 DNA. The D gene is left open where the match is weak. Not every row has a clone size; where given, it reads once, few, many or a size class.

>TRBV28|TRBD1|few|TRBJ1-2
CASSPYGTGGQYGYTF
TGTGCCAGCAGCCCCTACGGGACAGGGGGACAGTATGGCTACACCTTC
>TRBV19|TRBD2|.|TRBJ2-1
CASIAKAGGYNEQFF
TGTGCCAGTATAGCCAAAGCGGGAGGGTACAATGAGCAGTTCTTC
>TRBV5-1|.|.|TRBJ1-1
CASKEPVSTEAFF
TGCGCCAGCAAAGAACCGGTGAGCACTGAAGCTTTCTTT
>TRBV5-1|.|once|TRBJ2-5
CASSGSGERQETQYF
TGCGCCAGCAGCGGCTCAGGGGAACGCCAAGAGACCCAGTACTTC
>TRBV4-3|.|.|TRBJ1-1
CASSRADLKTEAFF
TGCGCCAGCAGCCGAGCGGACTTAAAAACTGAAGCTTTCTTT
>TRBV6-6|.|.|TRBJ1-3
CASSPPGAGNTIYF
TGTGCCAGCAGTCCCCCCGGAGCCGGAAACACCATATATTTT
>TRBV5-1|.|once|TRBJ1-1
CASSLGAGNTEAFF
TGCGCCAGCAGCTTGGGGGCAGGGAACACTGAAGCTTTCTTT
>TRBV7-3|TRBD2|.|TRBJ2-2
CASSLVAGVTGELFF
TGTGCCAGCAGCTTAGTAGCGGGAGTGACGGGGGAGCTGTTTTTT
>TRBV5-1|TRBD1|.|TRBJ2-5
CASSQQGGPTSGTQYF
TGCGCCAGCAGCCAACAGGGGGGCCCGACAAGCGGGACCCAGTACTTC
>TRBV2|.|.|TRBJ1-5
CASTGSQGKNQPQHF
TGTGCCAGCACCGGATCCCAGGGTAAGAATCAGCCCCAGCATTTT
>TRBV3-1/TRBV3-2|.|.|TRBJ1-2
CASSQGGRDYGYTF
TGTGCCAGCAGCCAAGGGGGCCGTGACTATGGCTACACCTTC
>TRBV5-6|.|.|TRBJ2-1
CASSEVGRGYNEQFF
TGTGCCAGCAGCGAAGTTGGGAGGGGGTACAATGAGCAGTTCTTC
>TRBV18|.|.|TRBJ1-2
CASSPAPEGYGYTF
TGTGCCAGCTCACCCGCTCCGGAGGGCTATGGCTACACCTTC
>TRBV19|TRBD1|once|TRBJ1-6
CASSISTGDSPLHF
TGTGCCAGTAGTATCTCGACAGGGGATTCACCCCTCCACTTT
>TRBV2|.|once|TRBJ1-4
CASRTLGEALREKLFF
TGTGCCAGCAGGACCCTTGGTGAGGCATTAAGGGAAAAACTGTTTTTT
>TRBV10-3|TRBD2|.|TRBJ2-5
CAISERPGLIQETQYF
TGTGCCATCAGTGAGCGCCCGGGACTAATACAAGAGACCCAGTACTTC
>TRBV30|.|.|TRBJ1-6
CACQGFGGYNSPLHF
TGTGCCTGCCAAGGTTTCGGGGGTTATAATTCACCCCTCCACTTT
>TRBV11-2|.|.|TRBJ2-5
CASSLDLRGGSQETQYF
TGTGCCAGCAGCTTAGATCTCCGGGGAGGCAGCCAAGAGACCCAGTACTTC
>TRBV30|.|once|TRBJ1-4
CAWSAPDEKLFF
TGTGCCTGGAGTGCCCCAGATGAAAAACTGTTTTTT
>TRBV6-6|.|.|TRBJ1-5
CASSDNSNQPQHF
TGTGCCAGCAGTGACAATAGCAATCAGCCCCAGCATTTT
>TRBV29-1|.|.|TRBJ1-1
CSVVEGHTEAFF
TGCAGCGTTGTTGAGGGTCACACTGAAGCTTTCTTT
>TRBV18|TRBD1|.|TRBJ2-7
CASSPPTGVFYEQYF
TGTGCCAGCTCACCCCCAACAGGGGTTTTCTACGAGCAGTACTTC
>TRBV19|.|once|TRBJ1-3
CASSQPRGAGNTIYF
TGTGCCAGTAGCCAACCCAGGGGCGCTGGAAACACCATATATTTT
>TRBV2|TRBD2|.|TRBJ2-2
CASRIAPGLAGVGTGELFF
TGTGCCAGTAGGATTGCCCCGGGACTAGCGGGAGTAGGAACCGGGGAGCTGTTTTTT
>TRBV24-1|.|once|TRBJ2-5
CATSDLEEGSPETQYF
TGTGCCACCAGTGATTTGGAGGAAGGGAGCCCTGAGACCCAGTACTTC
>TRBV7-9|.|.|TRBJ2-1
CASAANPYNEQFF
TGTGCCAGCGCCGCGAACCCTTACAATGAGCAGTTCTTC
>TRBV7-2|.|.|TRBJ2-1
CASSSRGYPSGQFF
TGTGCCAGCAGCTCGAGGGGGTACCCCAGCGGGCAGTTCTTC
>TRBV19|TRBD2|once|TRBJ2-1
CASENNGLAGGFRSYNEQFF
TGTGCCAGTGAGAACAACGGACTAGCGGGGGGGTTTAGGTCCTACAATGAGCAGTTCTTC
>TRBV4-1|TRBD1|.|TRBJ1-4
CASSQGQGGEKLFF
TGCGCCAGCAGCCAGGGACAGGGGGGCGAAAAACTGTTTTTT